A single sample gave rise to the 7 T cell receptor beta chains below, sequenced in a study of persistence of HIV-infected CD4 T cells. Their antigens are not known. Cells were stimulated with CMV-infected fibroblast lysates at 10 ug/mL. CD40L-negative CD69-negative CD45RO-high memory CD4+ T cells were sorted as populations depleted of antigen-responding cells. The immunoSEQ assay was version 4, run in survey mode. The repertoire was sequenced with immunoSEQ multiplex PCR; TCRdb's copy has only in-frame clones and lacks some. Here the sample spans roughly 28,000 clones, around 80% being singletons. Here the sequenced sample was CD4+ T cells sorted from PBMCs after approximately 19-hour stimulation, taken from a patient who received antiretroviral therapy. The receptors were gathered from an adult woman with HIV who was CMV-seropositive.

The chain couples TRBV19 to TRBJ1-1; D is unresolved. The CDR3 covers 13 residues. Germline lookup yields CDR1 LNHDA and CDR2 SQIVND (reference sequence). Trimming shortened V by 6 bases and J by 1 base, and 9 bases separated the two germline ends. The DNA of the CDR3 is TGTGCCAGTAGGCTCCGGCGGAACACTGAAGCTTTCTTT. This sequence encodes CASRLRRNTEAFF.

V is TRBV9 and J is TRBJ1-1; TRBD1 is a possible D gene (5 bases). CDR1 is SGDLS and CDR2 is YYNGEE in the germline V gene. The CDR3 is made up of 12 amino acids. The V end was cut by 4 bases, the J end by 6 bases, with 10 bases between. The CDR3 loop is CASSPRGAEAFF. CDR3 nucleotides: TGTGCCAGCAGCCCGCGGGGGGCTGAAGCTTTCTTT. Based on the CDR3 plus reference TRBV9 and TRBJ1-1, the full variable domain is DSGVTQTPKHLITATGQRVTLRCSPRSGDLSVYWYQQSLDQGLQFLIQYYNGEERAKGNILERFSAQQFPDLHSELNLSSLELGDSALYFCASSPRGAEAFFGQGTRLTVV.

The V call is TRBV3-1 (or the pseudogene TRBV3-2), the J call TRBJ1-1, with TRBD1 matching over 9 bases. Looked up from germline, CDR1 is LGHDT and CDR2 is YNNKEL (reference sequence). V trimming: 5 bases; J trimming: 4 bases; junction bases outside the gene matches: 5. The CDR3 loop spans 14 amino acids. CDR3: CASSGRDRVTEAFF. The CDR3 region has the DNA TGTGCCAGCAGCGGCCGGGACAGGGTCACTGAAGCTTTCTTT.

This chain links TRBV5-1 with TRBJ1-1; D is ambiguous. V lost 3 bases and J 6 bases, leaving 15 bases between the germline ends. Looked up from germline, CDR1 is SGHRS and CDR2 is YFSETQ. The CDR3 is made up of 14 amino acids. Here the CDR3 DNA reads TGCGCCAGCAGCTGGAGCACTGAGGTTCCTGAAGCTTTCTTT. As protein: CASSWSTEVPEAFF.

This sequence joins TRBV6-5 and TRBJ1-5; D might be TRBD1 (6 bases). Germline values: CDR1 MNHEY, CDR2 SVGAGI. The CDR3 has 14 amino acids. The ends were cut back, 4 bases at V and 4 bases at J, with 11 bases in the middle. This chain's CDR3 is CASSSGVFNQPQHF. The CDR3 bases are TGTGCCAGCAGTTCAGGGGTTTTTAATCAGCCCCAGCATTTT.

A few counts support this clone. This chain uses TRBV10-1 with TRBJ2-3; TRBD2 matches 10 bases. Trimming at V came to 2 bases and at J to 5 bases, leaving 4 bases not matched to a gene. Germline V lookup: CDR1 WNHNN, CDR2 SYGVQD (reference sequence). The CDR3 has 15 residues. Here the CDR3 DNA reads TGCGCCAGCAGTGAGAGCGGGGGGGCTCAAGATACGCAGTATTTT. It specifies CASSESGGAQDTQYF.

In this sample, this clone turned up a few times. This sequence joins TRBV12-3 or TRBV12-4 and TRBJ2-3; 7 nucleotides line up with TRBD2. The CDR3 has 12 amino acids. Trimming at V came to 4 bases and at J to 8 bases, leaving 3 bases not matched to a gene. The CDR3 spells CASSSRGVTQYF. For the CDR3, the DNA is TGTGCCAGCAGTTCCCGGGGGGTTACGCAGTATTTT.